The clone carrying this TCR beta chain was counted many times. Its antigen is unknown. This entry belongs to a study of T-cell reconstitution after alpha-beta-depleted transplantation in children. The germline V gene has CDR1 DFQATT and CDR2 SNEGSKA (reference sequence). The V gene lost 3 bases and the J gene lost 3 bases, with 20 bases spanning the gap. This CDR3 region has 16 residues. Using unique molecular identifiers, the investigators prepared the TCRbeta library. Using its own MiXCR run on the PCR reads, TCRdb lists one record per CDR3 protein. The data show roughly 240,000 distinct CDR3 sequences, with roughly 7.7% seen just once and 6.3% held by the top ten. Notes on the study in general: Surviving recipient T cells and thymic progenitors accounted for the high day-60 TCRbeta diversity observed in some patients. About two months after transplant, alpha-beta T cells reportedly came from several hundred expanded graft clones. Counts and diversity of T cells one year after transplant came mostly from newly produced T cells.

The sequencing here drew on PBMCs, mostly from graft donor cells, taken 180 days after TCRalphabeta/CD19-depleted stem cell transplant. This receptor was obtained from a male patient between 5 and 17 years old who had a stem cell transplant for acute lymphoblastic leukemia, so the T cells may come from the graft donor. J is TRBJ1-2 and V is TRBV20-1; D uncertain. CDR3 nucleotides: TGCAGTGCTAGGGGAGGTTTACAGAAGGATTACTATGGCTACACCTTC. Its translation is CSARGGLQKDYYGYTF.